A single sample gave rise to the 32 T cell receptor beta chains below, sequenced in a study of cytomegalovirus exposure and HLA in healthy donors. The PCR made use of 60 Vbeta and 13 Jbeta primers. The assay was immunoSEQ multiplex PCR, and TCRdb's table has in-frame clones only and misses some. The data hold about 170,000 clones, with approximately 59% observed a single time. The specimen sequenced was PBMCs. The source of these receptors is a man between 40 and 49 years old in good health and CMV-seronegative.

In this sample, this clone turned up a few times. The chain combines TRBV4-1 with TRBJ2-7; TRBD1 matches at 11 bases. Looked up from germline, CDR1 is MGHRA and CDR2 is YSYEKL. The CDR3 runs 15 residues. With 4 bases clipped from V and 0 bases from J, the junction kept 2 bases outside the gene matches. CDR3 in amino acids: CASSRDRGSSYEQYF. CDR3 nucleotides: TGCGCCAGCAGCCGGGACAGGGGGAGCTCCTACGAGCAGTACTTC.

V and J are TRBV5-4 and TRBJ1-1; a possible D gene is TRBD1 (5 bases). V lost 4 bases and J 11 bases, leaving 15 bases between the germline ends. This CDR3 has 12 residues. Per germline, CDR1 SGHNT and CDR2 YYREEE (reference sequence). The CDR3 coding sequence is TGTGCCAGCAGCGGGGCCCAGAGATTGGCTTTCTTT. It is translated as CASSGAQRLAFF. Together with reference TRBV5-4 and TRBJ1-1, the CDR3 gives the full variable domain: ETGVTQSPTHLIKTRGQQVTLRCSSQSGHNTVSWYQQALGQGPQFIFQYYREEENGRGNFPPRFSGLQFPNYSSELNVNALELDDSALYLCASSGAQRLAFFGQGTRLTVV.

V gene TRBV18 combines with J gene TRBJ1-2; D may be TRBD1 (6 bases). Germline V lookup: CDR1 KGHSH, CDR2 LQKENI. The germline V and J ends were trimmed by 1 base and 7 bases, with 10 bases remaining between them. There are 13 residues in the CDR3. DNA of the CDR3: TGTGCCAGCTCACCACTACAGGGTAGTGGCTACACCTTC. Translated, it gives CASSPLQGSGYTF.

The V and J genes are TRBV23-1 and TRBJ2-5; D unresolved. TRBV23-1 counts as an open reading frame of uncertain function. The length of the CDR3 is 11 residues. Trimming took off 7 bases at V and 11 bases at J, with 14 bases between the two ends. The CDR3 loop is CASILYEEQYF. The CDR3 bases are TGCGCCAGCATCCTCTATGAGGAGCAGTACTTC.

This chain uses TRBV28 with TRBJ1-3; 8 positions match TRBD1. The V gene's germline CDR1 is MDHEN and CDR2 SYDVKM. J lost 4 bases, V lost 6 bases, and 8 bases had no gene match. This CDR3 has 15 amino acids. In DNA, the CDR3 is TGTGCCAGCAGCGGAGGGGACAGGCGGGGAAACACCATATATTTT. It codes for CASSGGDRRGNTIYF.

The CDR3 here is CASTDSQGNWNGYTF. The CDR3 DNA follows: TGTGCCAGTACCGACTCACAGGGGAACTGGAATGGCTACACCTTC. The V gene is TRBV19, the J gene TRBJ1-2, with 7 bases aligning to TRBD1. Germline lookup yields CDR1 LNHDA and CDR2 SQIVND (reference sequence). CDR3 length: 15 residues. The V segment lost 7 bases and the J segment 6 bases; nucleotides outside the gene matches: 14.

Here the CDR3 reads CASSSGLAVETQYF. The CDR3 DNA reads as TGTGCCAGCAGTTCGGGACTAGCTGTGGAGACCCAGTACTTC. The chain carries TRBV6-1 and TRBJ2-5, with 9 bases matching TRBD2. The CDR3 covers 14 residues. Losses at the gene ends were 5 bases for V and 5 bases for J; bases not matched to a gene: 6. Germline lookup yields CDR1 MNHNS and CDR2 SASEGT.

The chain carries TRBV9 and TRBJ2-1; TRBD2 matches 10 bases. V lost 1 base to trimming and J lost 2 bases; unmatched junction nucleotides: 9. The length of the CDR3 is 18 residues. Germline CDR1 reads SGDLS; CDR2 reads YYNGEE. CDR3 protein: CASSVLAGASRTYNEQFF. The CDR3 DNA sequence: TGTGCCAGCAGCGTACTAGCGGGAGCTTCAAGGACCTACAATGAGCAGTTCTTC.

The rearrangement joins TRBV4-2 to TRBJ1-1; no clear D. Germline CDR1 and CDR2: LGHNA and YNFKEQ. The length of the CDR3 is 15 residues. V was shortened by 3 bases and J by 4 bases, with 15 bases between the two germline ends. The CDR3 DNA reads as TGTGCCAGCAGCCAGGTTGGGAAAGGAGGCACTGAAGCTTTCTTT. It is translated as CASSQVGKGGTEAFF.

This chain uses TRBV19 with TRBJ2-5; 8 bases agree with TRBD2. Trimming removed 6 bases from V and 9 bases from J; junction bases left unmatched: 15. CDR1 is LNHDA and CDR2 is SQIVND in the germline V gene (reference sequence). The CDR3 consists of 15 residues. CDR3 nucleotides: TGTGCCAGTAGAACGACTAGCGTGGGGTTGAGCGCCCAGTACTTC. It yields the protein CASRTTSVGLSAQYF. The full variable domain, its missing parts supplied by reference TRBV19 and TRBJ2-5, is DGGITQSPKYLFRKEGQNVTLSCEQNLNHDAMYWYRQDPGQGLRLIYYSQIVNDFQKGDIAEGYSVSREKKESFPLTVTSAQKNPTAFYLCASRTTSVGLSAQYFGPGTRLLVL.

This clone was found once. V usage is TRBV7-9 and J usage is TRBJ2-5; 7 bases match TRBD2. After removal of 5 bases from V and 11 bases from J, the junction contained 17 bases not matched to a gene. Germline V gene lookup returns CDR1 SEHNR and CDR2 FQNEAQ (reference sequence). The CDR3 has 15 residues. CDR3 loop: CASSPALGPAGEQYF. For the CDR3, the DNA is TGTGCCAGCAGCCCCGCCCTAGGGCCGGCGGGAGAGCAGTACTTC.

This clone was observed a few times. The chain carries TRBV6-1 and TRBJ2-7; 9 bases match TRBD1. Germline-derived CDR1 and CDR2 are MNHNS and SASEGT. V was clipped by 4 bases and J by 5 bases; unmatched bases: 12. The length of the CDR3 is 16 residues. This CDR3 is CASSAAQGARSNEQYF. CDR3 nucleotides: TGTGCCAGCAGTGCCGCACAGGGGGCGCGAAGTAACGAGCAGTACTTC.

The chain uses TRBV28 and TRBJ2-2; no definite D call. This CDR3 has 11 amino acids. Trimming left V 5 bases short and J 8 bases short, with 6 bases between. The germline gives CDR1 MDHEN, CDR2 SYDVKM. The CDR3 spells CASSVTGELFF. The DNA for the CDR3 is TGTGCCAGCAGTGTAACAGGGGAGCTGTTTTTT.

This clone showed up just a few times. V and J are TRBV4-2 and TRBJ1-1; tentative D call: TRBD1 (5 bases). Germline CDR1 is LGHNA and CDR2 is YNFKEQ. This CDR3 contains 14 residues. Between the trimmed V and J ends, which lost 0 bases and 4 bases, there was a span of 9 bases. The CDR3 bases are TGTGCCAGCAGCCAAGATAGGGGCATCACTGAAGCTTTCTTT. This sequence encodes CASSQDRGITEAFF.

The chain's CDR3 is CASSVGGRGNEKLFF. The CDR3 nucleotides are TGTGCCAGCAGCGTAGGTGGCAGGGGTAATGAAAAACTGTTTTTT. The chain uses TRBV9 and TRBJ1-4, with D possibly matching TRBD1 (6 bases). V lost 0 bases, J lost 4 bases, and 10 bases lay in between. CDR1 is SGDLS, CDR2 YYNGEE, per germline. This CDR3 region has 15 residues.

The rearrangement links TRBV27 to TRBJ1-1; 9 bases align to TRBD1. CDR3 length equals 14 residues. Germline V CDR1 and CDR2: MNHEY, SMNVEV (reference sequence). J lost 0 bases, V lost 6 bases, and 2 bases had no gene match. The CDR3 DNA reads as TGTGCCAGCAGGGACAGGGGTCTGAACACTGAAGCTTTCTTT. Its protein product is CASRDRGLNTEAFF.

CDR3 coding DNA: TGTGCCAGCAGTGAGGGGACAGGGGGCTGGCGCACTGAAGCTTTCTTT. Encoded protein: CASSEGTGGWRTEAFF. The chain is built from TRBV6-1 and TRBJ1-1; 12 nucleotides align to TRBD1. The germline gives CDR1 MNHNS, CDR2 SASEGT. Trimming at V came to 3 bases and at J to 4 bases, leaving 6 bases not matched to a gene. The CDR3 contains 16 residues.

This chain connects TRBV6-6 to TRBJ1-3, with D possibly TRBD1 on 6 matching bases. With 5 bases removed from V and 4 bases from J, the gap between germline ends came to 15 bases. In germline, CDR1 is MNHNY, CDR2 SVGAGI (reference sequence). The CDR3 is 15 amino acids. The CDR3 sequence: CASSDPGGLGNTIYF. The CDR3 DNA follows: TGTGCCAGCAGTGACCCGGGGGGGCTCGGAAACACCATATATTTT.

This clone was observed a handful of times. The V call is TRBV7-8, the J call TRBJ2-1; D not resolved. The V and J ends lost 4 bases and 8 bases respectively, with 6 bases between them. CDR3 length: 11 residues. Germline CDR1 and CDR2: SGHVS and FQNEAQ. The CDR3 region is CASSSIDEQFF. The DNA for the CDR3 is TGTGCCAGCAGCTCCATAGATGAGCAGTTCTTC.

CDR3 nucleotides: TGTGCCAGCAGCTTAGCATGGGGGGGGTCCTACAATGAGCAGTTCTTC. Translation gives CASSLAWGGSYNEQFF. The chain carries TRBV11-3 and TRBJ2-1; 7 bases agree with TRBD2. Germline V CDR1 and CDR2: SGHNT, YENEEA. J was trimmed by 1 base and V by 1 base; bases with no gene match: 4. The length of the CDR3 is 16 residues.

The V gene is TRBV7-8, the J gene TRBJ2-5, with 7 bases fitting TRBD2. The CDR3 consists of 15 residues. The ends lost 5 bases at V and 5 bases at J; junction bases unmatched: 11. CDR1 and CDR2 from the germline V gene are SGHVS and FQNEAQ. The CDR3 loop reads CASSRRRQAGETQYF. The CDR3 nucleotides are TGTGCCAGCAGCCGCCGCCGGCAAGCGGGGGAGACCCAGTACTTC.

This clone was observed a few times. V and J are TRBV11-2 and TRBJ2-7; TRBD1 agrees at 8 bases. The CDR3 has 11 amino acids. The junction had 2 bases not matched to a gene; V was cut back by 5 bases and J by 8 bases. CDR1 is SGHAT and CDR2 is FQNNGV in the germline V gene. The CDR3 region has the DNA TGTGCCAGCAGCGGACAGGGCAAGCAGTACTTC. Translated: CASSGQGKQYF.

This clone has just one count. CDR3 sequence reads: CSSSGTSGGQETQYF. The CDR3 DNA reads as TGCAGCTCTTCCGGGACTAGCGGGGGGCAAGAGACCCAGTACTTC. V is TRBV29-1 and J is TRBJ2-5, with 15 positions matching TRBD2. The germline V gene has CDR1 SQVTM and CDR2 ANQGSEA. V trimming: 8 bases; J trimming: 2 bases; junction bases outside the gene matches: 6. The CDR3 has 15 residues. The variable domain in full, completed from reference TRBV29-1 and TRBJ2-5, reads SAVISQKPSRDICQRGTSLTIQCQVDSQVTMMFWYRQQPGQSLTLIATANQGSEATYESGFVIDKFPISRPNLTFSTLTVSNMSPEDSSIYLCSSSGTSGGQETQYFGPGTRLLVL.

The gene calls are TRBV21-1 and TRBJ1-1; the D call in the table, TRBD1, was not verified against the DNA. TRBV21-1 is shown as a pseudogene. The length of the CDR3 is 15 residues. CDR3 in amino acids: CAPDGTSIPNTEAFF. Written as DNA, the CDR3 is TGTGCCCCTGATGGGACATCTATCCCGAACACTGAAGCTTTCTTT.

The chain has TRBV28 and TRBJ1-5, with TRBD1 matching over 7 bases. CDR3 length: 15 residues. The V segment lost 2 bases and the J segment 4 bases; nucleotides outside the gene matches: 5. Looked up from germline, CDR1 is MDHEN and CDR2 is SYDVKM. The CDR3 nucleotides are TGTGCCAGCAGTTTAAGGGGGCTGGGGAATCAGCCCCAGCATTTT. Translation gives CASSLRGLGNQPQHF.

About this clone: A junction boundary mismatches the germline segment, possibly from a read error. Different DNA sequences within this sample yield the same CDR3. The V call is TRBV10-3, the J call TRBJ1-4, with 7 nucleotides matching TRBD1. Germline values: CDR1 ENHRY, CDR2 SYGVKD. This CDR3 is built from 14 residues. CDR3 bases: TGTGCCATCAGTGACGGGAGACAGGGTGAAAAGCTGTTTTTT. Residues: CAISDGRQGEKLFF.

A note on this clone: A far larger clone is one nucleotide away, so this likely arose from a read error. The V gene is TRBV6-6, the J gene TRBJ1-4; D remains unclear. This CDR3 comprises 16 residues. The germline CDR1 and CDR2 sequences are MNHNY and SVGAGI (reference sequence). In DNA form, the CDR3 reads TGTGCCAGCGGTTATCAGGAGAACGGGGCTAATGAAAAACTGTTTTTT. Translation gives CASGYQENGANEKLFF.

This clone was counted between two and nine times. The sample contains more than one DNA sequence encoding this CDR3. This sequence joins TRBV27 and TRBJ2-3; 11 bases are shared with TRBD2. The CDR3 is 15 amino acids. Losses at the gene ends were 0 bases for V and 8 bases for J; bases not matched to a gene: 4. CDR1 is MNHEY and CDR2 is SMNVEV in the germline V gene (reference sequence). As DNA, the CDR3 is TGTGCCAGCAGTTTATCGACGCTAGCGGGAGGTACGCAGTATTTT. This gives the protein CASSLSTLAGGTQYF.

On this clone itself: One junction end does not reproduce the germline sequence, and a read error may be involved. Other nucleotide sequences in the sample specify the same CDR3. The chain employs TRBV5-3 and TRBJ2-7; 9 bases are shared with TRBD2. TRBV5-3 is an open reading frame, and its role is uncertain. The CDR3 consists of 14 residues. CDR3 region: CARSQGLAWYEQYF. As DNA, the CDR3 is TGCGCCAGAAGCCAAGGACTAGCGTGGTACGAGCAGTACTTC.

This clone came up a few times. The chain is built from TRBV7-6 and TRBJ1-2; D ambiguous. Deletions cut 1 base from V and 0 bases from J, with 9 bases between. There are 15 residues in the CDR3. Germline V lookup: CDR1 SGHVS, CDR2 FNYEAQ. In DNA form, the CDR3 reads TGTGCCAGCAGCTTAGATTCCGTAGCTAACTATGGCTACACCTTC. Protein: CASSLDSVANYGYTF.

The chain recombines TRBV7-3 with TRBJ1-1; 7 bases are a match to TRBD1. CDR3 length: 14 residues. Germline loops: CDR1 SGHTA, CDR2 FQGTGA. V trimming: 2 bases; J trimming: 3 bases; junction bases outside the gene matches: 3. The CDR3 bases are TGTGCCAGCAGCTTAGCAGGGGGTTACACTGAAGCTTTCTTT. The encoded protein is CASSLAGGYTEAFF. The variable domain in full, with the rest retrieved from reference TRBV7-3 and TRBJ1-1, is GAGVSQTPSNKVTEKGKYVELRCDPISGHTALYWYRQSLGQGPEFLIYFQGTGAADDSGLPNDRFFAVRPEGSVSTLKIQRTERGDSAVYLCASSLAGGYTEAFFGQGTRLTVV.

The gene calls are TRBV13 and TRBJ2-7; TRBD2 matches 8 bases. Trimming removed 1 base from V and 4 bases from J; junction bases left unmatched: 3. This CDR3 is built from 14 residues. The germline CDR1 and CDR2 sequences are PRHDT and FYEKMQ (reference sequence). The DNA of the CDR3 is TGTGCCAGCAGCTTAGAGCGGGGGCAGTACGAGCAGTACTTC. It yields the protein CASSLERGQYEQYF.